This T cell receptor beta chain was obtained from a study of beta chain features in type 1 diabetes. Across the study: Taken together, all samples contributed approximately 110 million examined sorted cells. Overall study results and limits: Fewer insertions but more deletions were seen at VDJ junctions in type 1 diabetes patients. In these data, an HLA type influence on TCRB rearrangement remained unresolved.

Per the germline V gene, CDR1 is MNHNS and CDR2 is SASEGT. The CDR3 is 14 residues long. The V and J ends lost 3 bases and 5 bases respectively, with 10 bases between them. Expressed TCRB transcripts were sequenced because the isolated RNA had all been reverse transcribed beforehand. Measured with immunoSEQ multiplex PCR; TCRdb has only the in-frame clones, and not every one. Of 900,000 or so clones listed, roughly a sixth are singletons. Once sorted, every population was more than 95% pure. For this clone: The antigen is not known.

The sample consisted of naive CD4+ T cells from blood. The source of this sequence is a woman younger than 35 in good health. The chain couples TRBV6-1 to TRBJ1-4; perhaps TRBD1 as D (5 bases). The CDR3 loop is CASSDSGSNEKLFF. The CDR3 coding sequence is TGTGCCAGCAGTGACTCAGGGTCGAATGAAAAACTGTTTTTT.